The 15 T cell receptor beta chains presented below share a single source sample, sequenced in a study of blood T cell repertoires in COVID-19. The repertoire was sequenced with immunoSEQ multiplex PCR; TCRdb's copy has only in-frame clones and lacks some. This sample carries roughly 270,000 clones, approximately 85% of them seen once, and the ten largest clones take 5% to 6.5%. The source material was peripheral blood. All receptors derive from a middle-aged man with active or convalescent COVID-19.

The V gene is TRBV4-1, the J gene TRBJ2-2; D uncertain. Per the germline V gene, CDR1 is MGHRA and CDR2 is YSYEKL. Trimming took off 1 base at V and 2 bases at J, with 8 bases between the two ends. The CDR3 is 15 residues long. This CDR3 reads CASSQVSGNTGELFF. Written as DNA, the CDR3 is TGCGCCAGCAGCCAAGTGTCCGGTAACACCGGGGAGCTGTTTTTT.

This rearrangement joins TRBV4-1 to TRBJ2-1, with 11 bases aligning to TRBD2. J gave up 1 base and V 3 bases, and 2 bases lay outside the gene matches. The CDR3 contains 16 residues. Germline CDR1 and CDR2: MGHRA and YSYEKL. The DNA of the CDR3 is TGCGCCAGCAGCCACCTAGCGGGAGGTTCCTACAATGAGCAGTTCTTC. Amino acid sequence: CASSHLAGGSYNEQFF.

The CDR3 DNA is TGTGCCAGCAGCTTAGTAAGACTAGAGTTCAATGAGCAGTTCTTC. Translated: CASSLVRLEFNEQFF. The V call is TRBV7-9, the J call TRBJ2-1, with D perhaps TRBD2 (6 bases). The CDR3 runs to 15 residues. Per germline, CDR1 SEHNR and CDR2 FQNEAQ (reference sequence). With 1 base removed from V and 6 bases from J, the gap between germline ends came to 13 bases.

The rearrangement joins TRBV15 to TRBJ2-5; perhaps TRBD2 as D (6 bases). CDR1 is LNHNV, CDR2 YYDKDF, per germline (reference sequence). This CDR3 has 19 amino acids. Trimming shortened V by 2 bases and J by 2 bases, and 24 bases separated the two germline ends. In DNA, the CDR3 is TGTGCCACCAGCAGACAGAGGCGGGGAGCTCCGCTCTCGCAAGAGACCCAGTACTTC. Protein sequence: CATSRQRRGAPLSQETQYF.

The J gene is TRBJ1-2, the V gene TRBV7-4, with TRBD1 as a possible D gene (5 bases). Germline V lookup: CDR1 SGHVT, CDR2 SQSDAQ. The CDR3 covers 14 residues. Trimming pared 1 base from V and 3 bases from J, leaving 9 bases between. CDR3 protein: CASSLGQTDYGYTF. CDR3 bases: TGTGCCAGCAGCTTAGGACAGACAGACTATGGCTACACCTTC. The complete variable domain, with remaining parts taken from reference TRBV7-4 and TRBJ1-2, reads GAGVSQSPRYKVAKRGRDVALRCDSISGHVTLYWYRQTLGQGSEVLTYSQSDAQRDKSGRPSGRFSAERPERSVSTLKIQRTEQGDSAVYLCASSLGQTDYGYTFGSGTRLTVV.

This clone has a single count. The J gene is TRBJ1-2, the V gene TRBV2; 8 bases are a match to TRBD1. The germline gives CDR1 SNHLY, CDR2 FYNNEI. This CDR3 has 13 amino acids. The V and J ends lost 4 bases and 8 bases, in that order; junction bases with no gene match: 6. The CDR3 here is CASSADRGEGYTF. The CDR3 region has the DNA TGTGCCAGCAGTGCCGACAGGGGAGAGGGCTACACCTTC.

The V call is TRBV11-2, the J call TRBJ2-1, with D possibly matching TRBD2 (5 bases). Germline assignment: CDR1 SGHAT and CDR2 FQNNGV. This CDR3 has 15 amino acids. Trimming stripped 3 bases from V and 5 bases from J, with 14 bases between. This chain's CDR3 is CASSLEAQTHNEQFF. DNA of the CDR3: TGTGCCAGCAGCTTGGAGGCACAGACCCACAATGAGCAGTTCTTC.

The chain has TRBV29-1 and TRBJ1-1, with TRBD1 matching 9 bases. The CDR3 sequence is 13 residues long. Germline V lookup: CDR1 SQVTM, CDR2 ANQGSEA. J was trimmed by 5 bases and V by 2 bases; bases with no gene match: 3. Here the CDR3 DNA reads TGCAGCGTTGAACGACAGGGGGATACTGAAGCTTTCTTT. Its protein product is CSVERQGDTEAFF.

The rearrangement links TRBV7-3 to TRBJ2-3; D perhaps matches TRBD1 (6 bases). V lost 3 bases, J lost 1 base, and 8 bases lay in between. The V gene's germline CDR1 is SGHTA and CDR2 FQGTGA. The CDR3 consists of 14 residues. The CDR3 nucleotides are TGTGCCAGCAGCTTCGCAGGGGGCACAGATACGCAGTATTTT. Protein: CASSFAGGTDTQYF. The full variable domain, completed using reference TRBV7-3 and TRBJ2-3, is GAGVSQTPSNKVTEKGKYVELRCDPISGHTALYWYRQSLGQGPEFLIYFQGTGAADDSGLPNDRFFAVRPEGSVSTLKIQRTERGDSAVYLCASSFAGGTDTQYFGPGTRLTVL.

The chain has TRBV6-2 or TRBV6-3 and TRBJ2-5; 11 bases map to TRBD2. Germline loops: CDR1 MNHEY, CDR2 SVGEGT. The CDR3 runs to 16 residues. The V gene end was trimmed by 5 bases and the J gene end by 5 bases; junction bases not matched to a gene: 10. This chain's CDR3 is CASSDIAGGVAETQYF. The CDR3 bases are TGTGCCAGCAGTGACATAGCGGGAGGGGTTGCGGAGACCCAGTACTTC.

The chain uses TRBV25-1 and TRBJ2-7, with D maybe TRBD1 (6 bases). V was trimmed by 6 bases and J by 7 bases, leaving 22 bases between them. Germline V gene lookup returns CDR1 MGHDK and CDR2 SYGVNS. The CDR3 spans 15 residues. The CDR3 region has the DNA TGTGCCAGCAGCGTTACAGGGCCCCATCTAAATGAGCAGTACTTC. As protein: CASSVTGPHLNEQYF.

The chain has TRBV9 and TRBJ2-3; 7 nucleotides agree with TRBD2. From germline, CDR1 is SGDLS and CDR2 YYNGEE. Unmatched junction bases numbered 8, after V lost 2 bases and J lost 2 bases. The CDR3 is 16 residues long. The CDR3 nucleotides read TGTGCCAGCAGCGTTTCTAGCGGCTTTTACACAGATACGCAGTATTTT. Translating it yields CASSVSSGFYTDTQYF.

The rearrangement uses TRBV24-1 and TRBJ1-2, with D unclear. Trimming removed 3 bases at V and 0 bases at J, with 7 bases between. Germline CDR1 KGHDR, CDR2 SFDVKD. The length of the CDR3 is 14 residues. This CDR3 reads CATSDITANYGYTF. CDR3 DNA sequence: TGTGCCACCAGTGATATCACAGCTAACTATGGCTACACCTTC.

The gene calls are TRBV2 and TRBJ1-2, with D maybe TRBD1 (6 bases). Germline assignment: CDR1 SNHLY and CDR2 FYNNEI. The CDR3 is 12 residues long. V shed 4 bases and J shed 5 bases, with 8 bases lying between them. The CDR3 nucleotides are TGTGCCAGCAGTGGGACAGCTTATGGCTACACCTTC. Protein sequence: CASSGTAYGYTF.

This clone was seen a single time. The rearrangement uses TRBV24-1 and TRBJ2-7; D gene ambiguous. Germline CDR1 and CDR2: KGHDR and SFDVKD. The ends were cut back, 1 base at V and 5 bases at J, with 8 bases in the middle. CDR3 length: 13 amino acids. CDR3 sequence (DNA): TGTGCCACCAGTGATTTTGTAACAGACGAGCAGTACTTC. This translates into CATSDFVTDEQYF.